This entry is about one T cell receptor (beta chain). This entry comes from a study of blood T cell repertoires in COVID-19. About the research overall: Samples taken during acute and convalescent COVID-19 were collected in the United States, Italy and Spain. T cells, B-cell-depleted T cells, or PBMCs provided the cDNA or gDNA that served as material.

Original processing methods: Reference gene primer amplification yielded estimated nucleated cell counts. TCRdb's table, derived via immunoSEQ multiplex PCR, lists solely in-frame clones and lacks some. The V and J calls and the clone size are those of that table, but D and trimming were determined from the DNA. The sample has around 100,000 clones; 85% are singletons. CDR3 length: 13 residues. Trimming removed 3 bases at V and 3 bases at J, with 8 bases between. The V gene's germline CDR1 is SGHTA and CDR2 FQGNSA. Input material: peripheral blood. The chain combines TRBV7-2 with TRBJ2-5; a possible D gene is TRBD1 (5 bases). This clonotype originated in a woman aged 70-85 years with active or convalescent COVID-19. The CDR3 region is CASSFRVEETQYF. DNA for the CDR3: TGTGCCAGCAGCTTCAGGGTTGAAGAGACCCAGTACTTC. Supplemented by reference TRBV7-2 and TRBJ2-5, the full variable domain reads GAGVSQSPSNKVTEKGKDVELRCDPISGHTALYWYRQSLGQGLEFLIYFQGNSAPDKSGLPSDRFSAERTGGSVSTLTIQRTQQEDSAVYLCASSFRVEETQYFGPGTRLLVL.